This T cell receptor beta chain was obtained from a study of CD8+ T cells in alopecia areata. General study points: Mice showed clearer TCR sharing than patients did, a gap that was possibly HLA-related. Relative to normal scalp, lesional scalp, especially alopecia totalis/universalis, showed higher clonality. Scalp data also include sequences from resident alphabeta T cells of normal skin.

Turning to this clone: Its cognate antigen is unknown.

RNA was isolated and reverse transcribed to cDNA, the sequencing template. Clones were read by immunoSEQ multiplex PCR, and TCRdb kept only the in-frame ones, dropping some. The data show 95,000 to 100,000 clones, with 50% to 75% seen just once and around 15% held by the top ten. As to treatment: oral pan-JAK inhibitor, 5-10 mg twice daily. Alopecia areata patients provided lesional scalp punch biopsies and peripheral blood, both collected for the study. This specimen was CD8+ T cells sorted from blood, taken at week 4, from a patient treated with tofacitinib. The clonotype originates from a human donor with alopecia areata.

The CDR3 reads CSVAPAGPDYEQYF. CDR3 DNA: TGCAGCGTTGCCCCTGCTGGGCCCGATTACGAGCAGTACTTC. This chain joins TRBV29-1 and TRBJ2-7; D is unclear. V lost 4 bases, J lost 4 bases, and 17 bases lay in between. Germline V gene sequence: CDR1 SQVTM, CDR2 ANQGSEA. The CDR3 consists of 14 residues.